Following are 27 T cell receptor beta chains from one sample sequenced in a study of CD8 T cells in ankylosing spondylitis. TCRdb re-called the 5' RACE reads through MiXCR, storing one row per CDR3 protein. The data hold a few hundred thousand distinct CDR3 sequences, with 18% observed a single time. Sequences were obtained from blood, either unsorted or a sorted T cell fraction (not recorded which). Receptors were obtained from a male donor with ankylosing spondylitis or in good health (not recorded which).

CDR3 protein: CASSLIFKGIPSYEQYF. CDR3 coding DNA: TGTGCCAGCAGTTTAATCTTCAAGGGGATTCCTTCCTACGAGCAGTACTTC. V is TRBV12-3 or TRBV12-4 and J is TRBJ2-7; a weak D match, TRBD1 (5 bases). The CDR3 consists of 17 residues. Trimming removed 2 bases at V and 1 base at J, with 18 bases between.

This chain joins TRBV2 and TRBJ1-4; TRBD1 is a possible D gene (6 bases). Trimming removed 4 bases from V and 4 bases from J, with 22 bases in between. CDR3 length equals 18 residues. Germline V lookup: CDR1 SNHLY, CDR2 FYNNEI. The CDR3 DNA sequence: TGTGCCAGCAGTGTCCCCGGTGAAGGACAGACAATTAATGAAAAACTGTTTTTT. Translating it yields CASSVPGEGQTINEKLFF. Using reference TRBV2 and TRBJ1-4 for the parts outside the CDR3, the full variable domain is EPEVTQTPSHQVTQMGQEVILRCVPISNHLYFYWYRQILGQKVEFLVSFYNNEISEKSEIFDDQFSVERPDGSNFTLKIRSTKLEDSAMYFCASSVPGEGQTINEKLFFGSGTQLSVL.

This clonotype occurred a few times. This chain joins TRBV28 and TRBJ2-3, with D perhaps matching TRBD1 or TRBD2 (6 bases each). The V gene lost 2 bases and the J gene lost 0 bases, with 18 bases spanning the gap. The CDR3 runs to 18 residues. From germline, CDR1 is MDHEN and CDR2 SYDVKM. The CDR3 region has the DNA TGTGCCAGCAGTTTACCCATCCGGACGGGGGCCAGCACAGATACGCAGTATTTT. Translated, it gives CASSLPIRTGASTDTQYF.

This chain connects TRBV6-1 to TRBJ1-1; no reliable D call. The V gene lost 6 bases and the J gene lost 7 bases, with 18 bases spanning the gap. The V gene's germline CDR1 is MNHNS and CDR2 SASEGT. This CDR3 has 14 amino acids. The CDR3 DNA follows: TGTGCCAGCAGAAGGTACGGGAGTGGTAATGAAGCTTTCTTT. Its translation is CASRRYGSGNEAFF.

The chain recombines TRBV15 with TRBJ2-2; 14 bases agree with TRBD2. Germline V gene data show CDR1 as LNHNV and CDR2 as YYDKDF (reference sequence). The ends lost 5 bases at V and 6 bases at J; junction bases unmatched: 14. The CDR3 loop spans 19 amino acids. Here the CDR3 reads CATSERRGTSGSRAGELFF. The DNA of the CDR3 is TGTGCCACCAGCGAGCGACGAGGGACTAGCGGGAGTCGGGCCGGGGAGCTGTTTTTT.

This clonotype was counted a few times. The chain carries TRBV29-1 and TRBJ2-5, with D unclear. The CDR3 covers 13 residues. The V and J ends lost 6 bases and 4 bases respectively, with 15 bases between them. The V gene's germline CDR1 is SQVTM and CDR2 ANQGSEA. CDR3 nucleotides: TGCAGCGTACCCGACGGGCATGGAGAGACCCAGTACTTC. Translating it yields CSVPDGHGETQYF.

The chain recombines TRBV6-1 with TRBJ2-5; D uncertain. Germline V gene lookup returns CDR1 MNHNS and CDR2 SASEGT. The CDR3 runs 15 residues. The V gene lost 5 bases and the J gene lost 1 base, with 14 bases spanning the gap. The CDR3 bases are TGTGCCAGCAGTCCCGTGGTAGCATCCCAAGAGACCCAGTACTTC. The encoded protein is CASSPVVASQETQYF.

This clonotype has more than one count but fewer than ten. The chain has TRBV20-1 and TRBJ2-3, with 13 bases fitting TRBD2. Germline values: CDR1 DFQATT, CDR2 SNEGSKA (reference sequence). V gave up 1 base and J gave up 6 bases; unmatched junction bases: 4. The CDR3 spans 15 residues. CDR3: CSARATSGRADTQYF. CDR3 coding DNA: TGCAGTGCTAGAGCCACTAGCGGGAGGGCCGATACGCAGTATTTT.

As DNA, the CDR3 is TGCAGCGTTGAATCTGGACAGGGGTTTGTTGAAGCTTTCTTT. Translated: CSVESGQGFVEAFF. This chain joins TRBV29-1 and TRBJ1-1, with 9 bases matching TRBD1. V dropped 2 bases and J dropped 7; count of bases not matched to a gene: 8. The CDR3 extends over 14 amino acids. CDR1 is SQVTM and CDR2 is ANQGSEA in the germline V gene.

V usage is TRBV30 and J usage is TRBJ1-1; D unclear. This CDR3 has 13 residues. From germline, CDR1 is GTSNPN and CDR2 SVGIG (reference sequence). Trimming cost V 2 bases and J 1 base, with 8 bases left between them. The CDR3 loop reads CAWSTWENTEAFF. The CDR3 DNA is TGTGCCTGGAGTACTTGGGAGAACACTGAAGCTTTCTTT.

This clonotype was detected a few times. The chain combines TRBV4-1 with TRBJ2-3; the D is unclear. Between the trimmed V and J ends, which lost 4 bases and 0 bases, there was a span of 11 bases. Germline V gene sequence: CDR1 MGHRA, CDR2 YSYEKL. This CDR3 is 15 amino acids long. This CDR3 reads CASSPSPGSTDTQYF. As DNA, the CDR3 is TGCGCCAGCAGCCCCTCGCCGGGTAGCACAGATACGCAGTATTTT.

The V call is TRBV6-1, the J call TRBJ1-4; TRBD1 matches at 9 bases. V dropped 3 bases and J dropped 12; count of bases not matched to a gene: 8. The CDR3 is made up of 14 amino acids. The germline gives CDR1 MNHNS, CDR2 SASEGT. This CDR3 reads CASSDGTGLIELFF. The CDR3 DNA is TGTGCCAGCAGTGACGGGACAGGGTTAATAGAACTGTTTTTT.

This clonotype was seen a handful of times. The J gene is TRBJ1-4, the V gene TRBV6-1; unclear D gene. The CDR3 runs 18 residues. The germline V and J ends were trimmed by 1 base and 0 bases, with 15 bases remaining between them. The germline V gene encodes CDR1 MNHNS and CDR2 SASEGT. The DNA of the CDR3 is TGTGCCAGCAGTGAAGTTCCAGAGCTGGATTCAACTAATGAAAAACTGTTTTTT. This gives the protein CASSEVPELDSTNEKLFF.

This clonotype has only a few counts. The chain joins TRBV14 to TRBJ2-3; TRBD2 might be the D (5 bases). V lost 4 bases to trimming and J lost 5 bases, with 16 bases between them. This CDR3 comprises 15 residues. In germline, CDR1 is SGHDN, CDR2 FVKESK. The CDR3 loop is CASSPAKVLEDTQYF. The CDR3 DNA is TGTGCCAGCAGCCCGGCGAAGGTACTAGAAGATACGCAGTATTTT.

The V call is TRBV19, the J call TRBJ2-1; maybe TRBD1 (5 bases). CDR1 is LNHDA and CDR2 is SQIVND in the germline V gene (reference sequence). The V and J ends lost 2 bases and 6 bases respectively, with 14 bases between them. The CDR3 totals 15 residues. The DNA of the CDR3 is TGTGCCAGTAGTATAACGACTGACAGTCGCAATGAGCAGTTCTTC. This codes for CASSITTDSRNEQFF.

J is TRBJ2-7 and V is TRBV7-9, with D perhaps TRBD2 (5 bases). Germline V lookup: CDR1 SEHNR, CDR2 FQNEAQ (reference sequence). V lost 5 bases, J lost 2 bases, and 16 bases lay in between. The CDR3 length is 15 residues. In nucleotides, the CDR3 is TGTGCCAGCAGCCCGCGGGCCAGACCCCCCTACGAGCAGTACTTC. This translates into CASSPRARPPYEQYF.

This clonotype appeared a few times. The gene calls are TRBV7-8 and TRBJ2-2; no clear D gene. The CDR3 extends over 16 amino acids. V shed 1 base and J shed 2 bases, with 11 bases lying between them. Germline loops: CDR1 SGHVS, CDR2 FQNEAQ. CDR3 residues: CASSLVGTLNTGELFF. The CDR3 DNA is TGTGCCAGCAGCTTAGTAGGCACACTTAACACCGGGGAGCTGTTTTTT.

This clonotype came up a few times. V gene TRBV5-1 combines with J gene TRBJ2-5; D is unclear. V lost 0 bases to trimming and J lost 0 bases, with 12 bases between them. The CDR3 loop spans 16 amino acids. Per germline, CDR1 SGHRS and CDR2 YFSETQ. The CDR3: CASSLVETRYQETQYF. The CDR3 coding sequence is TGCGCCAGCAGCTTGGTCGAGACCAGGTACCAAGAGACCCAGTACTTC.

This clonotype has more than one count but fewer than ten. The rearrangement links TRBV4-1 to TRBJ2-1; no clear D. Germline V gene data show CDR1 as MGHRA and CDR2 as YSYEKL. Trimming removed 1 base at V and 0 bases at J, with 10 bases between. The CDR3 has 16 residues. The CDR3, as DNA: TGCGCCAGCAGCCAAGGTCCATTGAGCTCCTACAATGAGCAGTTCTTC. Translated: CASSQGPLSSYNEQFF.

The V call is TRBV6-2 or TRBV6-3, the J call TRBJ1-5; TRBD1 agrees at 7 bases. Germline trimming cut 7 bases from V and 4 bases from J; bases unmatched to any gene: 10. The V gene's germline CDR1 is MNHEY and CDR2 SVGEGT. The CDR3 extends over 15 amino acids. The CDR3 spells CASTPRQGRNQPQHF. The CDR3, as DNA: TGTGCCAGCACCCCACGACAGGGACGGAATCAGCCCCAGCATTTT.

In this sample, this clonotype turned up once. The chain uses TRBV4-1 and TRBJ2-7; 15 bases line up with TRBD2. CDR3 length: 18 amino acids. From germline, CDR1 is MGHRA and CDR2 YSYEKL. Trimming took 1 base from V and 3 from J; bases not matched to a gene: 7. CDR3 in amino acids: CASSQVGLAGGTVYEQYF. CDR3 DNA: TGCGCCAGCAGCCAAGTCGGACTAGCGGGAGGGACAGTCTACGAGCAGTACTTC.

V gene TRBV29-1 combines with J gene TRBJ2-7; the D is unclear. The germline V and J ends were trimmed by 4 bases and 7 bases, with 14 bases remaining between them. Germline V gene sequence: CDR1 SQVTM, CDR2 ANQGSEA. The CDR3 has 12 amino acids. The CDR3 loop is CSVVAPPEEQYF. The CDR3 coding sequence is TGCAGCGTTGTTGCTCCGCCAGAAGAGCAGTACTTC.

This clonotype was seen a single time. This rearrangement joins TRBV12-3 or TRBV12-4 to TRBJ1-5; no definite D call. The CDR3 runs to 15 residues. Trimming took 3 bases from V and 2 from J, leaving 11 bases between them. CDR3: CASSLAGRGNQPQHF. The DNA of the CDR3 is TGTGCCAGCAGTTTGGCAGGACGCGGCAATCAGCCCCAGCATTTT.

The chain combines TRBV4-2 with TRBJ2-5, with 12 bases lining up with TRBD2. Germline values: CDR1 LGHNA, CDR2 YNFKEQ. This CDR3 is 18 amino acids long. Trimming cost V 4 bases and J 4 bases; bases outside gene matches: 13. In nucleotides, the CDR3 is TGTGCCAGCAGCCTACGACTAGCGGGAGTTTCTTTGGGAGAGACCCAGTACTTC. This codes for CASSLRLAGVSLGETQYF.

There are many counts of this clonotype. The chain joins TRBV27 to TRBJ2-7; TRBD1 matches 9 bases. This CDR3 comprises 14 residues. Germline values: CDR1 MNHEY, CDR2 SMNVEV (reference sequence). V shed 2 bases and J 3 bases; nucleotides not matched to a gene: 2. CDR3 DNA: TGTGCCAGCAGTTTACGACAGGGGGGCTACGAGCAGTACTTC. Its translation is CASSLRQGGYEQYF.

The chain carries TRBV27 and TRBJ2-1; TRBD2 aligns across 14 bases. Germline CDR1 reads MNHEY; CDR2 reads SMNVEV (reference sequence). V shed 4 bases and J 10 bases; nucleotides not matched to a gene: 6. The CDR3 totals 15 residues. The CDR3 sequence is CASSSPGLAGDEQFF. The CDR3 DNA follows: TGTGCCAGCAGTTCTCCGGGACTAGCGGGAGACGAGCAGTTCTTC.

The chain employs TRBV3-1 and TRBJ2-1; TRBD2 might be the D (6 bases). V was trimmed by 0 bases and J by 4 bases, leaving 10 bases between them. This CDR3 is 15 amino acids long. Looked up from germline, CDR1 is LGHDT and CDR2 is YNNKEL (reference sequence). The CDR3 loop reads CASSQDGLSYNEQFF. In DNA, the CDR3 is TGTGCCAGCAGCCAAGATGGACTATCTTACAATGAGCAGTTCTTC.